This section outlines one T cell receptor beta chain sequence together with its context. There is no known antigen for this receptor. The record has no base qualities; no much larger clone is one base away. One collaborating source in Seattle enrolled patients while the patients were actively infected and followed the patients over time throughout the course of disease. Collaborating institutions collected whole blood in K2EDTA tubes following their own protocols. For TCRbeta analysis, collaborators shipped samples as frozen whole blood, isolated PBMCs, or DNA extracted from either of those sample types. This entry comes from a study of blood T cell repertoires in COVID-19 (TCRdb year 2020). Notes on the research overall: The collaborator samples originated in the United States, Italy and Spain and spanned the acute and convalescent phases of COVID-19. The repertoires were released in a freely available public database intended as a resource for research on the immune response to SARS-CoV-2. Where available, HLA class I and class II types were taken from metadata supplied by the sample provider and were not determined by assay-based typing. A de-identified subject ID, COVID-19 status, age in years and sex were almost always included in the sample metadata. Samples were obtained from the ongoing ImmuneRACE study (first 160 participants) and from 950 to 1,500 subjects provided by 6 global collaborators. The prospective study material was composed of cDNA or gDNA derived from T cells, B-cell-depleted T cells, or PBMCs. Subjects who had been exposed to COVID-19, were actively infected with it, or had recovered from it provided the deeply sampled blood TCRbeta repertoires that made up the dataset. Points the paper makes about the study in general: Clinical and demographic metadata were provided uncurated, with the amount varying by source and participant.

TCRbeta CDR3 regions were amplified from genomic DNA by means of the immunoSEQ Assay, a bias-controlled multiplex PCR. The source study handled its data this way. The number of nucleated cells in each sample was estimated from the amplification of reference gene primers within the assay. To quantify the absolute abundance of each unique TCRbeta CDR3 rearrangement, sequence reads were collapsed and filtered. Productive Simpson clonality was computed per sample as the square root of Simpson's diversity index over productive rearrangements. TCRdb limited this immuneACCESS table to in-frame rearrangements with V and J called. A share of clones is missing; checked studies link under half to unresolved V genes, and the rest is unexplained. The DNA gave D and trimming, while V, J and clone size come from that table. The sample yields approximately 330,000 clones; 80% to 90% were counted once. The leading ten clones occupy approximately 9.9% of the sample.

The receptor's source is a man aged 25 to 40 with COVID-19, enrolled during active disease. Sequences were obtained from peripheral blood.

The encoded CDR3 is CASSSPGDLYGYTF. The nucleotides read TGTGCCAGCAGTTCTCCGGGAGACTTGTATGGCTACACCTTC. Rearrangement joined TRBV27 to TRBJ1-2; there is no confident call for the D gene. Looking up the germline V gene (reference sequence) yields CDR1 MNHEY and CDR2 SMNVEV. The V and J ends are trimmed by 4 bases and 5 bases, leaving 14 bases between them. The CDR3 starts with the cysteine, ends with the phenylalanine, and has 14 residues. The only DNA kept is the CDR3, 42 bases in frame from the first base.